The clone carrying this TCR beta chain was seen just once. Its antigen is undetermined. The germline V gene encodes CDR1 SGHTA and CDR2 FQGNSA. Trimming removed 4 bases from V and 6 bases from J, with 5 bases in between. This CDR3 region has 11 residues. The primer mix had 60 Vbeta and 13 Jbeta primers. Sequenced by immunoSEQ multiplex PCR; TCRdb stores in-frame clones only, minus some. The sample yields around 100,000 clones, 65% to 85% seen once. The sample belongs to a study of cytomegalovirus exposure and HLA in healthy donors. Study conclusions and caveats: Specific recognition of CMV antigens was confirmed in vitro for a few chains (all CMV-associated). Overall, approximately 150 TCR beta chains were annotated as cytomegalovirus-associated. In a later analysis, DRB1 alleles had the most associated TCRs; HLA-C alleles the fewest. Later analysis showed most CMV-associated TCR beta chains appearing HLA-restricted.

This sequence joins TRBV7-2 and TRBJ2-3, with unresolved D. This TCR was sampled from a woman under 30 in good health and CMV-seronegative. Sample: PBMCs. Here the CDR3 reads CASSSIDTQYF. CDR3 bases: TGTGCCAGCAGCTCAATTGATACGCAGTATTTT.